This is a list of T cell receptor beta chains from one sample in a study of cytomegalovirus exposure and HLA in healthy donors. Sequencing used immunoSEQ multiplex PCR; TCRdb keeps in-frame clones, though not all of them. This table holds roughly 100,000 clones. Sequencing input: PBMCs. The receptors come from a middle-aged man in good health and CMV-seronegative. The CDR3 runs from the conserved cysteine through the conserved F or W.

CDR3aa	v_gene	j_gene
CASGLGGLADEMDTQYF	TRBV12-5	TRBJ2-3
CASSFSGSTNEKLFF	TRBV7-2	TRBJ1-4
CASSLQGAEVTNQPQHF	TRBV19	TRBJ1-5
CASSPYFGGANGYTF	TRBV7-2	TRBJ1-2
CASSSGDYGQYF	TRBV7-6	TRBJ2-7
CAGQGGGTGQPQHF	TRBV28	TRBJ1-5
CATSRVGGQNYGYTF	TRBV15	TRBJ1-2
CASSEWDRVGDTQYF	TRBV2	TRBJ2-3
CASSLRGGGPQETQYF	TRBV11-2	TRBJ2-5
CASSYGDSTGEQYF	TRBV6-5	TRBJ2-7
CASSVDRVLGYTF	TRBV5-5	TRBJ1-2
CASRLAASYEQYF	TRBV7-2	TRBJ2-7
CASRTGEGTEAFF	TRBV6-4	TRBJ1-1
CASTRGQPPYGYTF	TRBV5-6	TRBJ1-2
CASSLARRNTGAGANVLTF	TRBV5-1	TRBJ2-6
CASSPRTSGSHNEQFF	TRBV18	TRBJ2-1
CASSMQGSAFF	TRBV18	TRBJ1-1